This TCR beta chain was captured by sequencing in a study of blood T cell repertoires in COVID-19. Whole-study context: T cells, B-cell-depleted T cells, or PBMCs supplied cDNA or gDNA.

The protocol was immunoSEQ multiplex PCR, while the TCRdb copy is restricted to in-frame clones and leaves out a portion. The table has approximately 90,000 clones, 79% seen once. V lost 1 base to trimming and J lost 8 bases, with 18 bases between them. CDR1 and CDR2 from the germline V gene are MGHRA and YSYEKL. CDR3 length: 17 amino acids. This sequence joins TRBV4-1 and TRBJ1-6; TRBD1 is a possible D gene (5 bases). Sample: peripheral blood. The receptor comes from a man between 65 and 79 years old with acute or convalescent COVID-19. The CDR3 loop is CASSQGRDFLGHSPLHF. The CDR3 DNA reads as TGCGCCAGCAGCCAAGGCCGGGACTTCCTGGGTCATTCACCCCTCCACTTT.